This is a list of T cell receptor beta chains from one sample in a study of blood T cell repertoires in COVID-19. Only in-frame clones appear in the TCRdb table, and some are missing; sequencing was by immunoSEQ multiplex PCR. The sample shows 150,000 to 180,000 clones, about 90% of them seen only once. Material for sequencing was peripheral blood. These receptors were collected from a man aged 50 or older with acute or convalescent COVID-19. CDR3s include the opening cysteine and the closing phenylalanine or tryptophan. The order of the fields is J gene, CDR3 length, V gene, D gene, CDR3 DNA, CDR3 protein. D genes are given only for firm matches.

j_call: TRBJ1-5
cdr3_length: 13
v_call: TRBV30
d_call: -
cdr3_nt: TGTGCCTGGAAACAGGATAGCAATCAGCCCCAGCATTTT
cdr3_aa: CAWKQDSNQPQHF

j_call: TRBJ1-2
cdr3_length: 11
v_call: TRBV28
d_call: -
cdr3_nt: TGTGCCAGCACACGGTTGGGCGGCTACACCTTC
cdr3_aa: CASTRLGGYTF

j_call: TRBJ1-3
cdr3_length: 15
v_call: TRBV9
d_call: -
cdr3_nt: TGTGCCAGCAGCGTAGGGGGGGTATCGGGAAACACCATATATTTT
cdr3_aa: CASSVGGVSGNTIYF

j_call: TRBJ2-3
cdr3_length: 14
v_call: TRBV11-1
d_call: TRBD1
cdr3_nt: TGTGCCAGCAGCAGGGACAGGATCACAGATACGCAGTATTTT
cdr3_aa: CASSRDRITDTQYF

j_call: TRBJ1-2
cdr3_length: 13
v_call: TRBV5-5
d_call: -
cdr3_nt: TGTGCCAGCAGCTTTAGGCCAGAAGAGGCCTACACCTTC
cdr3_aa: CASSFRPEEAYTF

j_call: TRBJ1-6
cdr3_length: 15
v_call: TRBV7-8
d_call: -
cdr3_nt: TGTGCCAGCAGCGGATTGGAGGGCCTTAATTCACCCCTCCACTTT
cdr3_aa: CASSGLEGLNSPLHF

j_call: TRBJ1-1
cdr3_length: 16
v_call: TRBV27
d_call: TRBD1
cdr3_nt: TGTGCCAGCAGTCCGGGACAGGCCCCCCGGGAGACTGAAGCTTTCTTT
cdr3_aa: CASSPGQAPRETEAFF

j_call: TRBJ1-4
cdr3_length: 11
v_call: TRBV29-1
d_call: -
cdr3_nt: TGCAGCGTTGTTTGGATGGAGAAACTGTTTTTT
cdr3_aa: CSVVWMEKLFF

j_call: TRBJ1-2
cdr3_length: 13
v_call: TRBV18
d_call: -
cdr3_nt: TGTGCCAGCTCCCCCCCAGGGGTGGCTGGCTACACCTTC
cdr3_aa: CASSPPGVAGYTF

j_call: TRBJ1-2
cdr3_length: 14
v_call: TRBV7-2
d_call: -
cdr3_nt: TGTGCCAGCAGCGAAAACAGGGCTAACTATGGCTACACCTTC
cdr3_aa: CASSENRANYGYTF